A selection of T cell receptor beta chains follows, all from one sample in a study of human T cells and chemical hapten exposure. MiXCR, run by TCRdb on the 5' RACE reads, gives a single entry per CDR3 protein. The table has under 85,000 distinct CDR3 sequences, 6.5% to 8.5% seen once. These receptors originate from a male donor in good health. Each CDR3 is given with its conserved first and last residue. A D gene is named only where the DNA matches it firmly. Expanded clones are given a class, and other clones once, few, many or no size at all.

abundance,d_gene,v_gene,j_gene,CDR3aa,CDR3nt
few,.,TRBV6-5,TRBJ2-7,CASSYSGTPSLEQYF,TGTGCCAGCAGTTACTCCGGGACCCCATCGCTCGAGCAGTACTTC
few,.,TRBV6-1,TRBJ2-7,CVTKRDNGVYEQYF,TGTGTCACAAAACGGGACAATGGGGTCTACGAGCAGTACTTC
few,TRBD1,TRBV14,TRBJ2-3,CASSLLTGVRTDTQYF,TGTGCCAGCAGCCTGCTCACAGGGGTCCGCACAGATACGCAGTATTTT
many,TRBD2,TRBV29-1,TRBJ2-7,CSVVSGETYEQYF,TGCAGCGTTGTCAGCGGGGAAACCTACGAGCAGTACTTC
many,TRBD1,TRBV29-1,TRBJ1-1,CSVETGTNTEAFF,TGCAGCGTTGAGACAGGGACGAACACTGAAGCTTTCTTT
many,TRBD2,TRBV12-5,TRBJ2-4,CASGLGGLARSKNIQYF,TGTGCTAGTGGTTTGGGTGGACTAGCGAGGTCCAAAAACATTCAGTACTTC
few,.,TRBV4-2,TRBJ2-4,CASSQDRGSAKNIQYF,TGTGCCAGCAGCCAAGATCGGGGATCGGCCAAAAACATTCAGTACTTC
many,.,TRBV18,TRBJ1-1,CASSLRNSRSNTEAFF,TGTGCCAGCTCCCTGAGGAACAGCCGGTCCAACACTGAAGCTTTCTTT
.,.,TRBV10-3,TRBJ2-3,CAISESKLDRWQYF,TGTGCCATCAGTGAGTCGAAATTAGATCGGTGGCAGTATTTT
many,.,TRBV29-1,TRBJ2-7,CSVEGGPYEQYF,TGCAGCGTTGAGGGGGGTCCCTACGAGCAGTACTTC
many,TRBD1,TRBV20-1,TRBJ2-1,CSALRDRLRSSYNEQFF,TGCAGTGCTCTTAGGGACAGGTTACGAAGCTCCTACAATGAGCAGTTCTTC